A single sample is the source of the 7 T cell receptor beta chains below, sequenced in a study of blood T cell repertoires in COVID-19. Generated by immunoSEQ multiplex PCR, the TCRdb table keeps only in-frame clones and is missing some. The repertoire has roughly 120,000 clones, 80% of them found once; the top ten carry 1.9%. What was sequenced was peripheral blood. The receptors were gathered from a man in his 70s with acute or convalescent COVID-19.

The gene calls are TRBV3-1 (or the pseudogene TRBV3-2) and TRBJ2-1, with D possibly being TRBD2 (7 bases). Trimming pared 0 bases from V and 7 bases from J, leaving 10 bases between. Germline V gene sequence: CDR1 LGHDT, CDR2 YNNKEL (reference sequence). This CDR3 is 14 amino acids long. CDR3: CASSQEGGRNEQFF. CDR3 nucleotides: TGTGCCAGCAGCCAAGAGGGGGGGCGGAATGAGCAGTTCTTC.

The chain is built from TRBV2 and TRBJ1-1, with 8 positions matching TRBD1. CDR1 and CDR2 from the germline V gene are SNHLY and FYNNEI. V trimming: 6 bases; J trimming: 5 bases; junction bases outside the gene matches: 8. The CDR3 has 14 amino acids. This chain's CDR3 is CASREQGGGTEAFF. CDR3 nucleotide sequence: TGTGCCAGCAGGGAACAGGGGGGTGGGACTGAAGCTTTCTTT. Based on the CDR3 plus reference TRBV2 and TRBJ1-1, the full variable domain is EPEVTQTPSHQVTQMGQEVILRCVPISNHLYFYWYRQILGQKVEFLVSFYNNEISEKSEIFDDQFSVERPDGSNFTLKIRSTKLEDSAMYFCASREQGGGTEAFFGQGTRLTVV.

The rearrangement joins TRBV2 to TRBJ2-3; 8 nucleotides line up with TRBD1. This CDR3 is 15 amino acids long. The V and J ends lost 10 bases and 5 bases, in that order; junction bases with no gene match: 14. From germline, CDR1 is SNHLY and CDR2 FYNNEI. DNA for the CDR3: TGTGCCACCTCAACCGGAGACAGGGGAGGAGATACGCAGTATTTT. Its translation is CATSTGDRGGDTQYF.

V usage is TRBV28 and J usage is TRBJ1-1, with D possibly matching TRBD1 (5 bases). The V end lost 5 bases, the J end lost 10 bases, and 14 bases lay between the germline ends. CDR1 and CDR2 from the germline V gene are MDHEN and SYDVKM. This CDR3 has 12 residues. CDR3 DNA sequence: TGTGCCAGCAGTCGTGCGGCGGGGGGAGCTTTCTTT. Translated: CASSRAAGGAFF.

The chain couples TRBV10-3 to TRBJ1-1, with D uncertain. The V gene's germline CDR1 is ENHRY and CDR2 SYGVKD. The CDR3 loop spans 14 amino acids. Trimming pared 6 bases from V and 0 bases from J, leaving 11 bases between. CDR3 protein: CAIRTEHLNTEAFF. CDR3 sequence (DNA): TGTGCCATCAGAACAGAACACCTGAACACTGAAGCTTTCTTT.

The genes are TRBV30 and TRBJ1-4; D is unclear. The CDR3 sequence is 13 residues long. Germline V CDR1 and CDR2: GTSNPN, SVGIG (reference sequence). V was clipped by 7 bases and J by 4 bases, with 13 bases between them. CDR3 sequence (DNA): TGTGCCTTAATGTCGCTCGGTAATGAAAAACTGTTTTTT. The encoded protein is CALMSLGNEKLFF.

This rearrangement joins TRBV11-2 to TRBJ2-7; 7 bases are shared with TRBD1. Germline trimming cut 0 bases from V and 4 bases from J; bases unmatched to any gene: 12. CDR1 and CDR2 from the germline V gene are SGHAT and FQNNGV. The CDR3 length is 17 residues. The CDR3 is CASSLDRGTVALYEQYF. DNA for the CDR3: TGTGCCAGCAGCTTAGATCGAGGGACAGTTGCCCTTTACGAGCAGTACTTC.